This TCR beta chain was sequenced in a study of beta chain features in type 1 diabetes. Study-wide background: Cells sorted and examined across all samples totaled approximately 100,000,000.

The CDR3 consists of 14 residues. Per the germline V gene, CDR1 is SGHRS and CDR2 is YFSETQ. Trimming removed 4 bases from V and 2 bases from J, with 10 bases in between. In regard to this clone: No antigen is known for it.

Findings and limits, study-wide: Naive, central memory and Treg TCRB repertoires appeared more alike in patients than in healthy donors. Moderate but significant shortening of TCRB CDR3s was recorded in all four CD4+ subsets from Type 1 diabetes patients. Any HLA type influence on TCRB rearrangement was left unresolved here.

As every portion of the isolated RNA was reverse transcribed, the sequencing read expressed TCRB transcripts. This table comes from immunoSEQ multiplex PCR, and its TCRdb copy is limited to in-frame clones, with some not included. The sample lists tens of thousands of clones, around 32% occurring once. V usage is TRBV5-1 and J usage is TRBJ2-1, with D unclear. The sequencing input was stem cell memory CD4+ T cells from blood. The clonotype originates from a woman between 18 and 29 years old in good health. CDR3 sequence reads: CASSRGRTYNEQFF. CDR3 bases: TGCGCCAGCAGCCGCGGTAGGACCTACAATGAGCAGTTCTTC.